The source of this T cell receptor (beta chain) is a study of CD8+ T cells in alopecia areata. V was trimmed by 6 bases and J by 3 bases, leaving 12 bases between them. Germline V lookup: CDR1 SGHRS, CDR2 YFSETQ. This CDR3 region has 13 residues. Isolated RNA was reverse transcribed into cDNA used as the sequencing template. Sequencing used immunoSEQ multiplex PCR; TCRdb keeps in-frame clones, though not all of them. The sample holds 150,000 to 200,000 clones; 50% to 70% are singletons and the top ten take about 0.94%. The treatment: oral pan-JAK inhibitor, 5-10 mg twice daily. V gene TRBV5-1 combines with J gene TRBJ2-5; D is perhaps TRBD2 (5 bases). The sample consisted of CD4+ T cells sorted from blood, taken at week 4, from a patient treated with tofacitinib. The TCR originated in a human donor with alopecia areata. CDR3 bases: TGCGCCAGCAACCAACCGGGAAAAGAGACCCAGTACTTC. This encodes CASNQPGKETQYF. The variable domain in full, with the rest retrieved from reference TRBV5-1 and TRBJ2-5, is KAGVTQTPRYLIKTRGQQVTLSCSPISGHRSVSWYQQTPGQGLQFLFEYFSETQRNKGNFPGRFSGRQFSNSRSEMNVSTLELGDSALYLCASNQPGKETQYFGPGTRLLVL.